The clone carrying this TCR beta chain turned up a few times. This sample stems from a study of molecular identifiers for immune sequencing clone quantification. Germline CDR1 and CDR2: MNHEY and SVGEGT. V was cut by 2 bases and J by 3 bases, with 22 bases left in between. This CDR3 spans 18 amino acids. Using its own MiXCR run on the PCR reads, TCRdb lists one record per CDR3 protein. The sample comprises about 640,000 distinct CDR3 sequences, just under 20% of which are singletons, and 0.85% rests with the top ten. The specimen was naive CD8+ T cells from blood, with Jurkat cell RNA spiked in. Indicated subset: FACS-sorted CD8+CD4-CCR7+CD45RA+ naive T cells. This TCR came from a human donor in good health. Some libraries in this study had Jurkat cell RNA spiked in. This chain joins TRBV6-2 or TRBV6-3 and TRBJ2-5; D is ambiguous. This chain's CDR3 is CASSYGGRIQLAEETQYF. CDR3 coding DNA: TGTGCCAGCAGTTACGGCGGCCGGATTCAGTTGGCGGAAGAGACCCAGTACTTC.